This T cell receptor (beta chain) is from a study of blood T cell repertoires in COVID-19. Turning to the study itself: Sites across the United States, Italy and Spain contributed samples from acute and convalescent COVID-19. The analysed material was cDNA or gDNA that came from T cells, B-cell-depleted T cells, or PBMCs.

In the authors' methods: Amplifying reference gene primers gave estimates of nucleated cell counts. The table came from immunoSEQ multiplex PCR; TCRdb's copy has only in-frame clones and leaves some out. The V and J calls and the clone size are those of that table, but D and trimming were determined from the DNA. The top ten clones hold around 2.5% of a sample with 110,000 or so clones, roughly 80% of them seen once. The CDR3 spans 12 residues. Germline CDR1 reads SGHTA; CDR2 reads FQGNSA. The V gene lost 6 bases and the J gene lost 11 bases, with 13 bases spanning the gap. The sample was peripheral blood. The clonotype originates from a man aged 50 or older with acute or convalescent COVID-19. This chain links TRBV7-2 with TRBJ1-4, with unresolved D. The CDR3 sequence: CASSQNHNKLFF. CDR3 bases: TGTGCCAGCAGTCAAAATCACAACAAACTGTTTTTT.